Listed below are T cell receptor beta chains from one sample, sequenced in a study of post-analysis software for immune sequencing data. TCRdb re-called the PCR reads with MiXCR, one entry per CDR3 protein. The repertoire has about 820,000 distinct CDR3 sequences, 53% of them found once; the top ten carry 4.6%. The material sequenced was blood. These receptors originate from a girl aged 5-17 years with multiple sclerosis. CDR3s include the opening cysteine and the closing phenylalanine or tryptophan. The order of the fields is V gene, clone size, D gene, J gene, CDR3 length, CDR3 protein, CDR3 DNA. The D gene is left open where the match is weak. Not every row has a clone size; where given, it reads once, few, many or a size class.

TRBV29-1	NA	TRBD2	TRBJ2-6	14	CSVGEGGGANVLTF	TGCAGCGTTGGGGAGGGTGGTGGGGCCAACGTCCTGACTTTC
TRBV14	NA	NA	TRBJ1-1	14	CASSQVRRFTEAFF	TGTGCCAGCAGCCAAGTGAGAAGGTTCACTGAAGCTTTCTTT
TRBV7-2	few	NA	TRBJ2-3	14	CASSSGASTDTQYF	TGTGCCAGCAGCTCGGGAGCTAGCACAGATACGCAGTATTTT
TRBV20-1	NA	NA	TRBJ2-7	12	CSARDKVNEQYF	TGCAGTGCTAGAGATAAAGTAAACGAGCAGTACTTC
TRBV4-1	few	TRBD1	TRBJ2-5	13	CASSQVGTGEQYF	TGCGCCAGCAGCCAGGTGGGAACAGGGGAACAGTACTTC
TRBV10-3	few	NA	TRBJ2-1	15	CAIRRGASSYNEQFF	TGTGCCATCAGGCGGGGAGCGAGCTCCTACAATGAGCAGTTCTTC
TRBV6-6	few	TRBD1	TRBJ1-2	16	CASSYSTGRNNYGYTF	TGTGCCAGCAGTTACTCGACAGGGCGGAATAACTATGGCTACACCTTC
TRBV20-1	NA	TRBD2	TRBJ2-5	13	CSVTSGGAETQYF	TGCAGTGTAACTAGCGGGGGGGCAGAGACCCAGTACTTC
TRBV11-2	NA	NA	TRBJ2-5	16	CASSSWGGGYRETQYF	TGTGCCAGCAGCTCTTGGGGAGGGGGCTATCGAGAGACCCAGTACTTC
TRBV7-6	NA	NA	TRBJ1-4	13	CATSRGPNEKLFF	TGTGCCACGTCAAGGGGACCTAATGAAAAACTGTTTTTT
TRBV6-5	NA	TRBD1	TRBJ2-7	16	CASSYSLAGGAYEQYF	TGTGCCAGCAGTTACTCGCTTGCAGGGGGAGCCTACGAGCAGTACTTC
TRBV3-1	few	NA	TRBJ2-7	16	CASSQVNPRVEGEQYF	TGTGCCAGCAGCCAAGTAAATCCCAGGGTCGAAGGCGAGCAGTACTTC
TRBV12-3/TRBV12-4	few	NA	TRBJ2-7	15	CASSLSSRFGDEQYF	TGTGCCAGCAGTTTATCCTCTAGGTTTGGCGACGAGCAGTACTTC
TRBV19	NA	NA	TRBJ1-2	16	CASSIRGQGANYGYTF	TGTGCCAGTAGTATACGAGGACAAGGGGCTAACTATGGCTACACCTTC
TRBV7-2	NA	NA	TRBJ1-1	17	CASSQLALSSMNTEAFF	TGTGCCAGCAGCCAACTAGCATTATCCAGCATGAACACTGAAGCTTTCTTT
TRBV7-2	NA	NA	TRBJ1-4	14	CASSLWQGNEKLFF	TGTGCCAGCAGCTTATGGCAGGGCAATGAAAAACTGTTTTTT
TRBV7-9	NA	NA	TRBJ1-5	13	CASQLSSNQPQHF	TGTGCCAGCCAGCTGTCCAGTAATCAGCCCCAGCATTTT
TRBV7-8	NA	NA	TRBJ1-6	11	CASSDGSPLHF	TGTGCCAGCAGCGATGGATCACCCCTCCACTTT
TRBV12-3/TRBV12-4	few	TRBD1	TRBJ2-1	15	CASSGHRDRAPEQFF	TGTGCCAGCAGTGGGCACCGGGACAGGGCTCCTGAGCAGTTCTTC
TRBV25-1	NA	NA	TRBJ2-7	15	CASSEWGADSYEQYF	TGTGCCAGCAGTGAATGGGGAGCTGACTCCTACGAGCAGTACTTC
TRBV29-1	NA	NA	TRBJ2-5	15	CSFSPIIGREETQYF	TGCAGCTTCAGCCCGATAATAGGAAGGGAAGAGACCCAGTACTTC
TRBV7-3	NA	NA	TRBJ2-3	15	CASSTGTRGTDTQYF	TGTGCCAGCAGCACCGGGACCCGGGGGACAGATACGCAGTATTTT
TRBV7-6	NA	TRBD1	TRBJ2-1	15	CASSFTGGEYNEQFF	TGTGCCAGCAGTTTTACAGGGGGCGAGTACAATGAGCAGTTCTTC
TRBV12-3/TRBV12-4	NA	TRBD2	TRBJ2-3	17	CASSYQGLAGGLDTQYF	TGTGCCAGCAGCTACCAAGGACTAGCGGGAGGATTAGATACGCAGTATTTT
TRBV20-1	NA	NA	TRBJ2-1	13	CSASGRTHNEQFF	TGCAGTGCTTCCGGGAGAACCCACAATGAGCAGTTCTTC
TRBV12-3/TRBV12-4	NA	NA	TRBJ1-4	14	CASSLAYEGEKLFF	TGTGCCAGCAGTTTGGCATACGAGGGAGAAAAACTGTTTTTT
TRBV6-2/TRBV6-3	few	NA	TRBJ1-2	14	CASSLDSANYGYTF	TGCGCCAGCAGCTTGGACAGCGCTAACTATGGCTACACCTTC
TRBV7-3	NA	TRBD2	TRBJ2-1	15	CASSRGTSGRGEQFF	TGTGCCAGCAGCCGGGGGACTAGCGGGAGGGGTGAGCAGTTCTTC
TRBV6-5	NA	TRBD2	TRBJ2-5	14	CASTFLAGVGEQYF	TGTGCCAGCACTTTTCTAGCGGGAGTAGGGGAGCAGTACTTC
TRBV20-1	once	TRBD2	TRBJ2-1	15	CSARKAGGSYNEQFF	TGCAGTGCTAGAAAAGCGGGAGGGAGCTACAATGAGCAGTTCTTC
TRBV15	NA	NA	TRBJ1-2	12	CATSRDTYGYTF	TGTGCCACCAGCAGGGACACCTATGGCTACACCTTC
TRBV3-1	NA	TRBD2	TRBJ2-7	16	CASSIMTSGSSYEQYF	TGTGCCAGCAGCATTATGACTAGCGGATCTTCCTACGAGCAGTACTTC
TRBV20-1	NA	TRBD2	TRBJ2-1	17	CSARDPGLAGTYNEQFF	TGCAGTGCTAGAGACCCCGGACTAGCGGGGACCTACAATGAGCAGTTCTTC
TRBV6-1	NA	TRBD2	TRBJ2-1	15	CASDSGGSSYNEQFF	TGTGCCAGCGACAGCGGGGGCAGCTCCTACAATGAGCAGTTCTTC
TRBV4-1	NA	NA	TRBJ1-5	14	CASSQDRPNQPQHF	TGCGCCAGCAGCCAAGATCGCCCCAATCAGCCCCAGCATTTT
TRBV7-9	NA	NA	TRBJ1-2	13	CASSLDGREGYTF	TGTGCCAGCAGCTTAGATGGCCGAGAGGGCTACACCTTC
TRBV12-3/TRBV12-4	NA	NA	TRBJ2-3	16	CASMVWRSGGSDTQYF	TGTGCCAGCATGGTCTGGCGTAGTGGGGGATCAGATACGCAGTATTTT
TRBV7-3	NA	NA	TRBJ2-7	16	CASSDHPGAGSGEQYF	TGTGCCAGCAGCGATCACCCCGGGGCAGGATCGGGGGAGCAGTACTTC
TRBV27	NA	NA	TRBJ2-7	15	CASSMGPEASYEQYF	TGTGCCAGCAGTATGGGACCGGAGGCGAGCTACGAGCAGTACTTC
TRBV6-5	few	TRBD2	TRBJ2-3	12	CASKTTSGLKYF	TGTGCCAGCAAAACCACTAGCGGGTTAAAGTATTTT
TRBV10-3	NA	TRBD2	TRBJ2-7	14	CAISASSGPYEQYF	TGTGCCATCAGTGCGTCTAGCGGACCCTACGAGCAGTACTTC
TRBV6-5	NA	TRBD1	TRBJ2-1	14	CASTRTGIYNEQFF	TGTGCCAGCACACGGACAGGGATCTACAATGAGCAGTTCTTC
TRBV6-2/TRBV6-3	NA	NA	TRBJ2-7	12	CASSMTAYEQYF	TGTGCCAGCAGCATGACAGCCTACGAGCAGTACTTC
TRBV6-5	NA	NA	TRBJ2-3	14	CASSYAEYTDTQYF	TGTGCCAGCAGTTACGCGGAGTACACAGATACGCAGTATTTT
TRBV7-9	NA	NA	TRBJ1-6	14	CASSFILPGTPLHF	TGTGCCAGCAGCTTCATCCTTCCAGGGACACCCCTCCACTTT
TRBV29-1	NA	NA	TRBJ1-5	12	CSAGEGSQPQHF	TGCAGCGCTGGGGAGGGAAGTCAGCCCCAGCATTTT
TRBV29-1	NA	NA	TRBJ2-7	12	CSGKYRVTAQYF	TGCAGCGGTAAATACAGGGTAACGGCCCAGTACTTC
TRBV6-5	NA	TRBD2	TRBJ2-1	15	CASSDSGRVYNEQFF	TGTGCCAGCAGCGATAGCGGGAGGGTGTACAATGAGCAGTTCTTC
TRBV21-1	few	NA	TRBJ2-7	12	CASGKLSYEQYF	TGTGCCAGCGGCAAATTGTCCTACGAGCAGTACTTC
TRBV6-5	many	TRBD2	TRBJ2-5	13	CASSSGTQETQYF	TGTGCCAGCAGTAGCGGGACCCAAGAGACCCAGTACTTC
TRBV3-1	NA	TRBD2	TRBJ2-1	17	CASSQVGSGGRYNEQFF	TGTGCCAGCAGCCAAGTCGGTAGCGGGGGGAGATACAATGAGCAGTTCTTC
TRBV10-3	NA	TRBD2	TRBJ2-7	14	CAIKAGGHEYEQYF	TGTGCCATCAAGGCGGGGGGGCACGAATACGAGCAGTACTTC
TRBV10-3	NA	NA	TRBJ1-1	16	CAISESLSQGGTEAFF	TGTGCCATCAGTGAGTCTTTAAGTCAGGGAGGCACTGAAGCTTTCTTT
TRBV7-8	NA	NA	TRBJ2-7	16	CASSLPEGSPTYEQYF	TGTGCCAGCAGCTTACCAGAGGGGTCCCCCACCTACGAGCAGTACTTC
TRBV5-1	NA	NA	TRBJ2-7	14	CASGRGLTQDEQYF	TGCGCCAGCGGAAGAGGGCTGACTCAGGACGAGCAGTACTTC
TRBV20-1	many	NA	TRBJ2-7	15	CSARDPLGNSYEQYF	TGCAGTGCTAGAGACCCCCTAGGGAACTCCTACGAGCAGTACTTC
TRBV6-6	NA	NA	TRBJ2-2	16	CASSPPGQSNTGELFF	TGTGCCAGCAGCCCGCCAGGACAGTCGAACACCGGGGAGCTGTTTTTT
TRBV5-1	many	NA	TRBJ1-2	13	CASSLARGYGYTF	TGTGCCAGCAGCTTGGCCCGGGGCTATGGCTACACCTTC
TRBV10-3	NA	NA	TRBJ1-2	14	CAISESTEIYGYTF	TGTGCCATCAGTGAGTCCACAGAAATTTATGGCTACACCTTC
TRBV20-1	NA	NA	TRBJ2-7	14	CSALTPLSYNEQYF	TGCAGTGCGTTAACCCCGTTATCCTACAATGAGCAGTACTTC